This T cell receptor beta chain was profiled in a study of blood T cell repertoires in COVID-19. The repertoire was sequenced with immunoSEQ multiplex PCR; TCRdb's copy has only in-frame clones and lacks some. The table lists approximately 300,000 clones, roughly 88% of them singletons, with approximately 4.2% in the top ten. The TCR comes from a woman aged 25 to 45 who had recovered from COVID-19. The sequenced sample consisted of PBMCs or T cells enriched from blood (not recorded which).

In DNA form, the CDR3 reads TGTGCCAGCAGCGCGGGGGAGGACAATGAGCAGTTCTTC. It specifies CASSAGEDNEQFF. The chain is built from TRBV11-2 and TRBJ2-1; 7 bases line up with TRBD2. Trimming cost V 5 bases and J 5 bases; bases outside gene matches: 3. Germline V gene data show CDR1 as SGHAT and CDR2 as FQNNGV. CDR3 size: 13 residues.